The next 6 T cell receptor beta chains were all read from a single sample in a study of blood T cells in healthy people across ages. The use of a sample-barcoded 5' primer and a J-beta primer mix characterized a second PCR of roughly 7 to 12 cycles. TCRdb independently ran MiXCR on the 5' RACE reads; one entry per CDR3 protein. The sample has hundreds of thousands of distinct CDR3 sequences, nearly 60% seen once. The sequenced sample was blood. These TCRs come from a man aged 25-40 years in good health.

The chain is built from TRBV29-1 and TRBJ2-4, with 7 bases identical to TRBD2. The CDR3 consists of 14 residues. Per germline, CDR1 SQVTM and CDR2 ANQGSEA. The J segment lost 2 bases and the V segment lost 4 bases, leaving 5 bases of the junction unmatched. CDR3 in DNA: TGCAGCGTTGGGGGAGGGAGGACCAAAAACATTCAGTACTTC. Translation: CSVGGGRTKNIQYF. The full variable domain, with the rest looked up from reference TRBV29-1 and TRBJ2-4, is SAVISQKPSRDICQRGTSLTIQCQVDSQVTMMFWYRQQPGQSLTLIATANQGSEATYESGFVIDKFPISRPNLTFSTLTVSNMSPEDSSIYLCSVGGGRTKNIQYFGAGTRLSVL.

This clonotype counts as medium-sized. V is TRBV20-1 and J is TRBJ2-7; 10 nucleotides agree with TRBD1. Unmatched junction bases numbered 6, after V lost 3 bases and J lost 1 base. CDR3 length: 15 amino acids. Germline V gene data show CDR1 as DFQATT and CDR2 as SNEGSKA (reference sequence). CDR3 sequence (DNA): TGCAGTGCTAGTAATCCGGGACAGGGGTCCTACGAGCAGTACTTC. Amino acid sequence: CSASNPGQGSYEQYF.

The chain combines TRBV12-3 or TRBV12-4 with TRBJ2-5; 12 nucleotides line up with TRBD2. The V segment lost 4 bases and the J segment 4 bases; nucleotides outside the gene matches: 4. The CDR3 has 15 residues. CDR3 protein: CASSYPSGGAETQYF. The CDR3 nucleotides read TGTGCCAGCAGTTACCCTAGCGGGGGGGCAGAGACCCAGTACTTC.

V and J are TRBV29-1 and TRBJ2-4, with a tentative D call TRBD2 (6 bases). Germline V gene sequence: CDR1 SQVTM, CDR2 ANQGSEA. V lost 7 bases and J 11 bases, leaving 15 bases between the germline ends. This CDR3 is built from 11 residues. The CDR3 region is CSAKGGGLQYF. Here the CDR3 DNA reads TGCAGCGCTAAGGGAGGTGGTCTTCAGTACTTC.

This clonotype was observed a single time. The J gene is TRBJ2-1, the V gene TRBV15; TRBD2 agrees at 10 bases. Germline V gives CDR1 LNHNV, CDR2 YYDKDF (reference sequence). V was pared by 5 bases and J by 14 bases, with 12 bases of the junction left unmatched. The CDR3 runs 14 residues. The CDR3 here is CATSSLAGVGSEFF. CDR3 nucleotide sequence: TGTGCCACCAGCTCCCTAGCGGGAGTCGGCTCGGAGTTCTTC.

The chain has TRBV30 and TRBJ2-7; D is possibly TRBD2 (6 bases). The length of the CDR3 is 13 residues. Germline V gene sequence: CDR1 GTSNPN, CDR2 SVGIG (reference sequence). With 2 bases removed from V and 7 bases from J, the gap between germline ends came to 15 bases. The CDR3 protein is CAWSRGILEEQYF. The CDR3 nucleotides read TGTGCCTGGAGTCGGGGGATACTCGAGGAGCAGTACTTC.